Below are 15 T cell receptor beta chains sequenced from a single sample in a study of blood T cell repertoires in COVID-19. Sequencing was performed with immunoSEQ multiplex PCR; in TCRdb, only in-frame clones are kept and a portion is missing. The sample includes some 170,000 clones, roughly 89% seen only once; the top ten take around 1.6%. The sequenced sample consisted of peripheral blood. These receptors were taken from a woman in her forties or fifties with acute or convalescent COVID-19.

This clone was observed a handful of times. CDR3 protein: CASRARDEQFF. The CDR3 coding sequence is TGTGCCAGCAGAGCACGCGATGAGCAGTTCTTC. The chain joins TRBV12-3 or TRBV12-4 to TRBJ2-1; D remains unclear. This CDR3 contains 11 residues. V shed 6 bases and J shed 8 bases, with 8 bases lying between them.

With regard to this clone: Other DNA sequences in the sample encode the same CDR3. The rearrangement links TRBV3-1 (or the pseudogene TRBV3-2) to TRBJ2-3; the D gene is possibly TRBD2 (6 bases). The V end lost 4 bases, the J end lost 1 base, and 6 bases lay between the germline ends. The CDR3 sequence is 13 residues long. The germline gives CDR1 LGHDT, CDR2 YNNKEL (reference sequence). The chain's CDR3 is CASSPSGTDTQYF. The CDR3 nucleotides are TGTGCCAGCAGCCCTAGCGGCACAGATACGCAGTATTTT.

This clone was picked up a small number of times. The chain uses TRBV30 and TRBJ2-2; D possibly corresponds to TRBD1 (6 bases). This CDR3 has 14 amino acids. V lost 5 bases and J lost 0, with 10 bases in between. The V gene's germline CDR1 is GTSNPN and CDR2 SVGIG (reference sequence). The CDR3 nucleotides are TGTGCCTGGCCGGGACACGCGAACACCGGGGAGCTGTTTTTT. Residues: CAWPGHANTGELFF.

In this sample, this clone turned up once. V usage is TRBV7-3 and J usage is TRBJ2-3; 10 bases match TRBD2. CDR3 length equals 16 residues. V was clipped by 5 bases and J by 6 bases; unmatched bases: 11. CDR1 is SGHTA, CDR2 FQGTGA, per germline. In DNA, the CDR3 is TGTGCCAGCAGCCGCTCAGCGGGGGGGGCCATGGATACGCAGTATTTT. As protein: CASSRSAGGAMDTQYF.

CDR3 in amino acids: CASSSIAGGIVDTQYF. CDR3 bases: TGTGCCAGCAGTTCAATAGCGGGGGGAATTGTAGATACGCAGTATTTT. The rearrangement uses TRBV6-6 and TRBJ2-3; 10 bases fit TRBD2. This CDR3 is 16 amino acids long. The germline CDR1 and CDR2 sequences are MNHNY and SVGAGI (reference sequence). Losses at the gene ends were 4 bases for V and 5 bases for J; bases not matched to a gene: 9.

The chain is built from TRBV23-1 and TRBJ2-3, with 7 bases identical to TRBD2. TRBV23-1 is reported as an ORF; its role is uncertain. The trim removed 0 bases at V and 0 bases at J, leaving 0 bases unmatched. The CDR3 has 15 residues. The CDR3 region has the DNA TGCGCCAGCAGTCAATCTAGCGGGAGCACAGATACGCAGTATTTT. This gives the protein CASSQSSGSTDTQYF.

V gene TRBV2 combines with J gene TRBJ2-7; 8 nucleotides line up with TRBD2. There are 14 residues in the CDR3. V lost 4 bases to trimming and J lost 6 bases; unmatched junction nucleotides: 8. Per the germline V gene, CDR1 is SNHLY and CDR2 is FYNNEI. CDR3 residues: CASSATGLEIEQYF. CDR3 coding DNA: TGTGCCAGCAGTGCCACGGGACTAGAGATCGAGCAGTACTTC.

The genes are TRBV18 and TRBJ2-7; D possibly corresponds to TRBD2 (5 bases). The CDR3 runs to 15 residues. Trimming cost V 6 bases and J 4 bases, with 19 bases left between them. From germline, CDR1 is KGHSH and CDR2 LQKENI. The CDR3 reads CASSEGPHPIYEQYF. The CDR3 DNA reads TGTGCCAGCTCTGAGGGTCCTCACCCTATTTACGAGCAGTACTTC.

CDR3 region: CASSPARTGGLTEAFF. CDR3 bases: TGTGCCAGCTCACCAGCACGGACAGGGGGTCTCACTGAAGCTTTCTTT. This chain connects TRBV18 to TRBJ1-1; 10 nucleotides align to TRBD1. The CDR3 has 16 residues. CDR1 KGHSH and CDR2 LQKENI come from the germline V gene. J was trimmed by 4 bases and V by 2 bases; bases with no gene match: 7.

The chain combines TRBV12-3 or TRBV12-4 with TRBJ2-1; D may be TRBD2 (6 bases). Trimming took off 6 bases at V and 7 bases at J, with 13 bases between the two ends. This CDR3 spans 13 amino acids. The CDR3 sequence: CASSRVGGNEQFF. The CDR3 DNA reads TGTGCCAGCAGCCGCGTTGGGGGGAATGAGCAGTTCTTC.

This chain links TRBV7-2 with TRBJ2-7, with 8 nucleotides matching TRBD2. CDR1 SGHTA and CDR2 FQGNSA come from the germline V gene. J lost 6 bases, V lost 5 bases, and 9 bases had no gene match. The length of the CDR3 is 14 residues. In DNA, the CDR3 is TGTGCCAGCAGCCCACGACTAGCGTCGGGCGAGCAGTACTTC. Its translation is CASSPRLASGEQYF.

The CDR3 region is CAISAGSGRVGEQFF. The CDR3 DNA reads TGTGCCATCAGTGCTGGTAGCGGGCGGGTAGGTGAGCAGTTCTTC. The chain has TRBV10-3 and TRBJ2-1; 7 bases match TRBD2. With 4 bases clipped from V and 9 bases from J, the junction kept 12 bases outside the gene matches. Germline V gene lookup returns CDR1 ENHRY and CDR2 SYGVKD. The CDR3 loop spans 15 amino acids.

The rearrangement joins TRBV6-2 or TRBV6-3 to TRBJ2-2; possibly TRBD2 for D (6 bases). Trimming removed 5 bases from V and 5 bases from J, with 9 bases in between. CDR1 is MNHEY, CDR2 SVGEGT, per germline. This CDR3 contains 13 residues. The CDR3 region is CASSNLATGELFF. Written as DNA, the CDR3 is TGTGCCAGCAGTAACCTAGCGACCGGGGAGCTGTTTTTT.

A remark on this clone: The same CDR3 arises from other DNA sequences in this sample as well. The CDR3 reads CAWSGGDSPLHF. The CDR3 bases are TGTGCCTGGAGTGGGGGGGATTCACCCCTCCACTTT. V usage is TRBV30 and J usage is TRBJ1-6; the D gene is possibly TRBD1 (5 bases). The CDR3 has 12 amino acids. CDR1 and CDR2 from the germline V gene are GTSNPN and SVGIG (reference sequence). The ends were cut back, 1 base at V and 8 bases at J, with 6 bases in the middle. Drawing the rest from reference TRBV30 and TRBJ1-6, the complete variable domain is SQTIHQWPATLVQPVGSPLSLECTVEGTSNPNLYWYRQAAGRGLQLLFYSVGIGQISSEVPQNLSASRPQDRQFILSSKKLLLSDSGFYLCAWSGGDSPLHFGNGTRLTVT.

The chain combines TRBV7-9 with TRBJ1-1; the D is unclear. The germline CDR1 and CDR2 sequences are SEHNR and FQNEAQ (reference sequence). This CDR3 contains 15 residues. V was cut by 3 bases and J by 0 bases, with 11 bases left in between. The CDR3: CASSLGRGLNTEAFF. The DNA for the CDR3 is TGTGCCAGCAGCTTGGGGAGAGGACTGAACACTGAAGCTTTCTTT. Full variable domain (missing parts from reference TRBV7-9 and TRBJ1-1): DTGVSQNPRHKITKRGQNVTFRCDPISEHNRLYWYRQTLGQGPEFLTYFQNEAQLEKSRLLSDRFSAERPKGSFSTLEIQRTEQGDSAMYLCASSLGRGLNTEAFFGQGTRLTVV.